A single sample is the source of the 9 T cell receptor beta chains below, sequenced in a study of shared clonotypes between healthy human individuals (dated by TCRdb to the early 2020s). Receptor amplification or capture employed the immunoSEQ multiplex PCR assay. What TCRdb holds here is the immuneACCESS table cut down to in-frame rearrangements. Part of the clones is not present; checked against another copy, under half of the missing clones reflect an unresolved V gene, and the others are unexplained. In this sample the table shows 2 million to 2.5 million clones, over 90% of which occur a single time. Of the sample, 0.3% to 0.4% is held by the ten largest clones. The source material was naive CD4+ T cells from PBMCs. The cell subset or site label for this specimen denotes: CD45RA+ positively selected. The receptors were sampled from a young man in good health. Some clones in this sample may be carry-over from other donors' samples.

The V call is TRBV11-2, the J call TRBJ1-1, with D unclear. The CDR3 consists of 15 residues. CDR1 is SGHAT, CDR2 FQNNGV, per germline. Trimming pared 2 bases from V and 8 bases from J, leaving 18 bases between. Here the CDR3 reads CASSLYSGAPGEAFF. The CDR3, as DNA: TGTGCCAGCAGCTTATATTCGGGAGCGCCAGGAGAAGCTTTCTTT.

The V gene is TRBV2, the J gene TRBJ2-5; a weak D match, TRBD2 (6 bases). This CDR3 contains 16 residues. CDR1 is SNHLY, CDR2 FYNNEI, per germline. V lost 7 bases and J 9 bases, leaving 27 bases between the germline ends. The CDR3 protein is CASIPKAWRRELAQYF. The CDR3 DNA follows: TGTGCCAGCATCCCGAAGGCGTGGCGGCGGGAACTCGCCCAGTACTTC.

The CDR3 DNA reads TGTGCCATGGGACAGGGTTGGTCCTACGAGCAGTACTTC. Protein product: CAMGQGWSYEQYF. This rearrangement joins TRBV10-3 to TRBJ2-7; 9 nucleotides match TRBD1. CDR1 and CDR2 (germline): ENHRY, SYGVKD. This CDR3 has 13 residues. Trimming removed 9 bases from V and 1 base from J; junction bases left unmatched: 4.

The genes are TRBV14 and TRBJ2-3, with TRBD2 identical over 9 bases. The CDR3 runs to 17 residues. The junction had 10 bases not matched to a gene; V was cut back by 1 base and J by 5 bases. Germline lookup yields CDR1 SGHDN and CDR2 FVKESK. CDR3 coding DNA: TGTGCCAGCAGCCAAGGAAGGATAGCGGGAGTTTTAGATACGCAGTATTTT. Amino acid sequence: CASSQGRIAGVLDTQYF.

The rearrangement uses TRBV7-9 and TRBJ2-7; a possible D gene is TRBD1 (6 bases). Trimming removed 1 base from V and 7 bases from J, with 14 bases in between. Germline loops: CDR1 SEHNR, CDR2 FQNEAQ (reference sequence). The CDR3 spans 14 residues. The CDR3 DNA reads as TGTGCCAGCAGCTTAGGGACAGCCATGGGGGAGCAGTACTTC. It codes for CASSLGTAMGEQYF.

J is TRBJ2-7 and V is TRBV5-4, with TRBD2 identical over 7 bases. Germline assignment: CDR1 SGHNT and CDR2 YYREEE (reference sequence). V shed 0 bases, J shed 6 bases, and the junction held 9 bases outside the gene matches. The CDR3 is made up of 15 amino acids. CDR3 residues: CASSLDRGSLREQYF. The CDR3 DNA follows: TGTGCCAGCAGCTTGGACCGCGGGAGTCTGCGCGAGCAGTACTTC.

V and J are TRBV28 and TRBJ2-7; weak D call: TRBD1 (6 bases). The V gene's germline CDR1 is MDHEN and CDR2 SYDVKM. This CDR3 has 15 amino acids. The germline V and J ends were trimmed by 7 bases and 2 bases, with 18 bases remaining between them. CDR3 sequence: CASIPHLQGAYEQYF. The CDR3 DNA reads TGTGCCAGCATACCCCACCTACAGGGAGCCTACGAGCAGTACTTC. Combining the CDR3 with reference TRBV28 and TRBJ2-7 gives the whole variable domain DVKVTQSSRYLVKRTGEKVFLECVQDMDHENMFWYRQDPGLGLRLIYFSYDVKMKEKGDIPEGYSVSREKKERFSLILESASTNQTSMYLCASIPHLQGAYEQYFGPGTRLTVT.

This rearrangement joins TRBV4-1 to TRBJ1-4; D gene uncertain. The CDR3 has 14 amino acids. Trimming shortened V by 0 bases and J by 6 bases, and 8 bases separated the two germline ends. Germline V gives CDR1 MGHRA, CDR2 YSYEKL. CDR3 bases: TGCGCCAGCAGCCAAGATATATGGTATGAAAAACTGTTTTTT. It specifies CASSQDIWYEKLFF.

V usage is TRBV6-1 and J usage is TRBJ1-3; 7 positions agree with TRBD1. Losses at the gene ends were 3 bases for V and 10 bases for J; bases not matched to a gene: 9. The length of the CDR3 is 14 residues. Germline V gene lookup returns CDR1 MNHNS and CDR2 SASEGT. The CDR3 here is CASSDRQGGGTIYF. Written as DNA, the CDR3 is TGTGCCAGCAGTGACAGACAGGGTGGTGGAACCATATATTTT.